Listed below are T cell receptor beta chains from one sample, sequenced in a study of tumor-infiltrating lymphocytes in primary liver carcinoma. TCRdb redid the calling of the multiplex PCR reads with MiXCR, one entry per CDR3 protein. The sample contains hundreds of thousands of distinct CDR3 sequences, 50% to 60% of which appear only once. What was sequenced was peripheral blood. The receptors were gathered from a woman in her twenties or thirties with primary liver carcinoma and hepatitis B virus infection. The CDR3 runs from the conserved cysteine through the conserved F or W. The D gene is left open where the match is weak. The listing skips clone size in some rows; elsewhere it reads once, few, many or a size class.

D gene,J gene,clone size,V gene,CDR3 DNA,CDR3 protein
.,TRBJ2-7,.,TRBV11-2,TGTACCAGTAGCCAGGGGAGCTCCTACGAGCAGTACTTC,CTSSQGSSYEQYF
.,TRBJ2-1,.,TRBV11-2,TGTGCCAGCAGCCCGAACCCAGTAACTAGCTTTGAGAAGTTCTTC,CASSPNPVTSFEKFF
.,TRBJ2-7,many,TRBV12-3/TRBV12-4,TGTGCCAGCAGTTCCCAATCCTACGAGCAGTACTTC,CASSSQSYEQYF
.,TRBJ1-1,.,TRBV4-3,TGCGCCAGCAGCCAAGTTAGAATTCCGGGCACTGAAGCTTTCTTT,CASSQVRIPGTEAFF
.,TRBJ2-5,.,TRBV12-3/TRBV12-4,TGTGCCAGCAGCCATCCCCTGGGAGCGCTCGGGGAGACCCAGTACTTC,CASSHPLGALGETQYF
.,TRBJ1-1,.,TRBV4-1,TGCGCCAGCAGCCAAGCAGAGGTCAACACTGGAGCTTTCTTT,CASSQAEVNTGAFF
.,TRBJ1-1,.,TRBV11-3,TGTGCCAGTAGCCCCGACAGGAGGGTAAGGACTGAAGCTTTCTTT,CASSPDRRVRTEAFF
TRBD2,TRBJ2-2,.,TRBV4-2,TGTGCCAGCAGCCGGACTAGCACCGGGAAGCTGTTTTTT,CASSRTSTGKLFF
TRBD1,TRBJ1-4,.,TRBV6-6,TGTGCCAGCAGCCTCGTACTGGGACAGGGGGAGGAAAAACTGTTTTTT,CASSLVLGQGEEKLFF
TRBD1,TRBJ1-5,.,TRBV23-1,TGCGCCAGCAGTCAACCAGACGACAGGGGCCCGGGGCCCAATCAGCCCCAGCATTTT,CASSQPDDRGPGPNQPQHF
TRBD2,TRBJ2-1,.,TRBV12-3/TRBV12-4,TGTGCCAGCGGCTCGTTACTAGCGGCATATAATGAGCAGTTCTTC,CASGSLLAAYNEQFF
TRBD1,TRBJ2-7,.,TRBV6-2/TRBV6-3,TGTGCCAGCAGTTACTCGACAGGGGCCACCTACGAGCAGTACTTC,CASSYSTGATYEQYF
TRBD1,TRBJ1-5,few,TRBV6-5,TGTGTCAGCCGACCTCAGCAGGGGGGCCAGCCCCAACATTTT,CVSRPQQGGQPQHF
.,TRBJ1-5,many,TRBV6-6,TGTGCCAGCAGCCGCGGACAGCCCTCCGATCAGCCCCAGCATTTT,CASSRGQPSDQPQHF
TRBD1,TRBJ1-5,many,TRBV11-1,TGTGCCAGCAGCTCAGAATTAGGGGGCCAGCCCCAGCATTTT,CASSSELGGQPQHF
.,TRBJ2-1,.,TRBV29-1,TGCAGCGTAAATATGGCTCCCAATCTGGGTGAGCAGTTCTTC,CSVNMAPNLGEQFF
TRBD2,TRBJ2-3,.,TRBV6-2/TRBV6-3,TGTGCCAGCAGTTACTCGTTAGCGGGACCGGCAGATACGCAGTATTTT,CASSYSLAGPADTQYF
.,TRBJ2-1,many,TRBV4-3,TGCGCCAGCAGCCAAGAAGCAAGGACACCCAGGGGGCAGTTCTTC,CASSQEARTPRGQFF
.,TRBJ1-5,many,TRBV4-3,TGCGCCAGCAGCCAAGATGGCGGGGCCCGCAATCAGCCCCAGCATTTT,CASSQDGGARNQPQHF
TRBD2,TRBJ2-2,.,TRBV11-2,TGTGCCAGCAGCTTAAGGGCGGGGGGTGTTTCGTACACCGGGGAGCTGCTTTTT,CASSLRAGGVSYTGELLF
.,TRBJ2-2,.,TRBV6-5,TGTGCCAGCAGCCCCTTATCACCCACCGGGGAGCTGGTTTTT,CASSPLSPTGELVF
TRBD1,TRBJ2-7,many,TRBV5-1,TGCGCCAGCAGCTTGGGGGACAGGAGAGAGCAGTACTTC,CASSLGDRREQYF
.,TRBJ2-5,.,TRBV6-6,TGTGCCAGCAGTTCGGGACACTTCCAAGAGACCCAGTACTTC,CASSSGHFQETQYF
.,TRBJ2-1,few,TRBV4-1,TGCGCCAGCAGCCAAATCGGACTGGCCTACAATGAGCAGTTCTTC,CASSQIGLAYNEQFF
TRBD2,TRBJ2-1,few,TRBV6-1,TGTGCCAGCAGTGCCCTAGCGGGAGGAACCCACAATGAGCAGTTCTTC,CASSALAGGTHNEQFF
.,TRBJ1-2,.,TRBV14,TGTGCCAGTAGCCGGGGTGGGGGACCGGGACGGCCTCCGGGCTACACCTTC,CASSRGGGPGRPPGYTF
.,TRBJ1-1,many,TRBV11-1,TGTGCCAGCGGCTCCCAGCGGGTTGAAGCTTTCTTT,CASGSQRVEAFF
.,TRBJ2-2,few,TRBV6-1,TGTACCACCTTGAACGGGGTAAACACCGGGGAGCTGTTTTTT,CTTLNGVNTGELFF
.,TRBJ2-3,.,TRBV29-1,TGCAGAGTTGGGACGGACGGCACAGATACGCAGTATTTT,CRVGTDGTDTQYF
TRBD1,TRBJ1-5,.,TRBV6-5,TGTGCCAGCAGAGGGACAGGGGGAGGACGGCCCCAGCATTTT,CASRGTGGGRPQHF
.,TRBJ1-6,.,TRBV11-2,TGTGCCAGCAGCACCACGGGTGGGCGTATCTATAATTCACCCCTCCACTTT,CASSTTGGRIYNSPLHF
TRBD2,TRBJ2-2,many,TRBV11-1,TGTGCCAGCAGCAGGGGACTAGCGGCCACCGGGGAGCTGTTTTTT,CASSRGLAATGELFF
.,TRBJ2-1,.,TRBV10-1,TGCGCCAGCGGTGAGACTGTACTGAATGAGCAGTTCTTC,CASGETVLNEQFF
.,TRBJ2-2,.,TRBV6-1,TGTGTCAGCAGGAAAAACGGGGAAGGGGCCGGGGAGCTGTTTTTT,CVSRKNGEGAGELFF
TRBD1,TRBJ1-1,.,TRBV13,TGTGCCAGCAGCTACAGGGGAGGGAACACTGAAGCTTTCTTT,CASSYRGGNTEAFF
TRBD1,TRBJ1-2,.,TRBV4-3,TGCGCCAGCAGCCAGGCAGGGACAGGGAGGAACTATGGCTACGCCTTC,CASSQAGTGRNYGYAF
.,TRBJ2-5,many,TRBV12-3/TRBV12-4,TGTGCCAGCAGTTTCTCAACCCACTATAGACGCCAAGAGACCCAGTACTTC,CASSFSTHYRRQETQYF
.,TRBJ2-7,few,TRBV6-1,TGTGCCAGCAGTGAACCGCGGTTCCCAGCCTACGAGCAGTACTTC,CASSEPRFPAYEQYF
TRBD1,TRBJ1-5,few,TRBV2,TGTGCCAGCAGTGAGGAGACAGGGGGGAATCAGCCCCAGCATTTT,CASSEETGGNQPQHF
TRBD2,TRBJ2-7,many,TRBV10-3,TGTGCCATCAGTGATCGGGCGGGAGGGGACGAGCAGTACTTC,CAISDRAGGDEQYF
.,TRBJ2-2,.,TRBV4-3,TGCGCCAGCAGCCAAGCCTCGGTGGGACCGAACACCGGGGAGCTGTTTTTT,CASSQASVGPNTGELFF
.,TRBJ1-4,few,TRBV5-6,TGTGCCAGCAGCTTTGGACGGTATAATGAAAAACTGTTTTTT,CASSFGRYNEKLFF
.,TRBJ1-1,.,TRBV29-1,TGCAGCGCCCGCTTCGACAGGATGGACACTGAAGCTTTCTTT,CSARFDRMDTEAFF
.,TRBJ2-5,.,TRBV12-3/TRBV12-4,TGTACCAGCAGTCTGAAAGGGACCCCCCAAGAGACCCAGTACTTC,CTSSLKGTPQETQYF
.,TRBJ2-1,.,TRBV11-3,TGTGCCAGCAGCTTCGACAAGTCAGACAATGAGCAGTTCTTC,CASSFDKSDNEQFF
.,TRBJ2-1,.,TRBV12-3/TRBV12-4,TGTGCCAGCAATCTCTCTCCTAGGGGATCGAATGAGCAGTTCTTC,CASNLSPRGSNEQFF
.,TRBJ1-2,many,TRBV29-1,TGCAGCGTATCGGTAGGGGCCTTGAACTATGGCTACACCTTC,CSVSVGALNYGYTF
TRBD2,TRBJ2-4,few,TRBV12-3/TRBV12-4,TGTGCCAGCAGTCTACAGGGGACTAGCGTGAACATTCAGTACTTC,CASSLQGTSVNIQYF
.,TRBJ2-7,few,TRBV21-1,TGTGCCAGCAGCAAAGCGCAGGGACACCCTTGCGAGCAGTACTTC,CASSKAQGHPCEQYF
.,TRBJ1-2,.,TRBV6-2/TRBV6-3,TGTGCCAGCAGCCCGGCCCCCAGGATCGATGGCTACACCTTC,CASSPAPRIDGYTF
.,TRBJ1-3,.,TRBV12-3/TRBV12-4,TGTGCCAGCAGCGACAGGAGCTCTGGAAACACCATATATTTT,CASSDRSSGNTIYF
TRBD2,TRBJ2-1,few,TRBV5-4,TGTGCCAGCAGCTTGGATGGGACTAGCGGCAATGAGCAGTTCTTC,CASSLDGTSGNEQFF
.,TRBJ1-2,.,TRBV6-6,TGTGCCAGCAGGAGTAAGGATAGGCCGTTCGATGCCTATACCTTC,CASRSKDRPFDAYTF
TRBD1,TRBJ1-1,.,TRBV12-3/TRBV12-4,TGTGCCAGCAGTTCCCTGACAGGGGACGCTTTCTTT,CASSSLTGDAFF
TRBD2,TRBJ2-3,.,TRBV11-2,TGTGCCAGCAGCCATCGGACTAGCGGGACCTCCTACCCCCCACAGTTTTTT,CASSHRTSGTSYPPQFF